Presented here are 17 T cell receptor beta chains from one specimen sequenced in a study of blood T cells in healthy people across ages (dated by TCRdb to about 2015). The library was produced with 5' RACE. The instrument given in TCRdb is Illumina HiSeq 2500. A second PCR of about 6 to 12 cycles was run with a J-beta primer mix and a sample-barcoded 5' primer. TCRdb took the public reads, trimmed them with fastp at Q25, ran MiXCR for clone calling and kept in-frame beta chains. Identical CDR3 protein sequences are pooled into one entry, listed with their most common genes and DNA. This sample lists some 1.7 million distinct CDR3 sequences; roughly 27% were detected once. The biggest ten clones account for 7.7% of the sample. Sequencing was done on a sample of blood. These receptors were obtained from a woman in her twenties or thirties in good health.

This clonotype appeared a few times. This chain uses TRBV20-1 with TRBJ2-1; D is uncertain. The V gene's germline CDR1 is DFQATT and CDR2 SNEGSKA (reference sequence). This CDR3 is 15 amino acids long. V dropped 6 bases and J dropped 5 bases, with 20 bases sitting between them. The CDR3 region has the DNA TGCAGTGCCGGCCCTCCTTCCGGTCCTCACAATGAGCAGTTCTTC. This encodes CSAGPPSGPHNEQFF.

The J gene is TRBJ2-7, the V gene TRBV6-6; TRBD1 matches 8 bases. CDR3 length: 13 residues. V shed 6 bases and J 6 bases; nucleotides not matched to a gene: 7. Germline-derived CDR1 and CDR2 are MNHNY and SVGAGI (reference sequence). The CDR3 DNA reads TGTGCCAGCAGCCCCGGACAGGGCCCCGAGCAGTACTTC. Residues: CASSPGQGPEQYF.

This clonotype appeared a few times. This sequence joins TRBV5-6 and TRBJ2-1, with 14 bases fitting TRBD2. Per germline, CDR1 SGHDT and CDR2 YYEEEE. Germline trimming cut 4 bases from V and 5 bases from J; bases unmatched to any gene: 8. CDR3 length equals 17 residues. The CDR3 nucleotides are TGTGCCAGCAGCCTACCGGGACTAGCGGGGGCGCACAATGAGCAGTTCTTC. This encodes CASSLPGLAGAHNEQFF.

This clonotype was detected only a few times. The chain joins TRBV4-1 to TRBJ1-6; D might be TRBD1 (5 bases). The CDR3 consists of 15 residues. Trimming took 1 base from V and 7 from J, leaving 11 bases between them. Per germline, CDR1 MGHRA and CDR2 YSYEKL. The CDR3 DNA sequence: TGCGCCAGCAGCCAAGGGGCAGGGAAGAATTCACCCCTCCACTTT. Its translation is CASSQGAGKNSPLHF.

This clonotype turned up a few times. The rearrangement joins TRBV10-2 to TRBJ2-1; 10 bases agree with TRBD2. This CDR3 has 13 residues. Trimming removed 3 bases from V and 9 bases from J; junction bases left unmatched: 2. From germline, CDR1 is WSHSY and CDR2 SAAADI. The DNA of the CDR3 is TGCGCCAGCAGTGATCGACTAGCGGGTGAGCAGTTCTTC. Its translation: CASSDRLAGEQFF.

In its sample, this clonotype was seen a few times. The chain uses TRBV7-2 and TRBJ2-1, with a tentative D call TRBD2 (5 bases). Looked up from germline, CDR1 is SGHTA and CDR2 is FQGNSA. V lost 2 bases, J lost 7 bases, and 24 bases lay in between. This CDR3 has 18 residues. DNA for the CDR3: TGTGCCAGCAGCTTAAACCCCTTAGCGAATATGGTGGGAAATGAGCAGTTCTTC. This codes for CASSLNPLANMVGNEQFF.

The V gene is TRBV6-5, the J gene TRBJ2-1, with 9 bases fitting TRBD1. CDR3 size: 14 residues. Trimming cost V 6 bases and J 7 bases; bases outside gene matches: 7. The germline gives CDR1 MNHEY, CDR2 SVGAGI. Here the CDR3 reads CASRPGTGTNEQFF. The CDR3 bases are TGTGCCAGCAGACCCGGGACAGGGACGAATGAGCAGTTCTTC.

V is TRBV5-1 and J is TRBJ2-5; 10 nucleotides line up with TRBD1. This CDR3 region has 15 residues. V dropped 1 base and J dropped 5; count of bases not matched to a gene: 5. CDR1 and CDR2 from the germline V gene are SGHRS and YFSETQ. CDR3 DNA: TGCGCCAGCAGCTTGACCCCGGGACAGGGGGAGACCCAGTACTTC. Protein: CASSLTPGQGETQYF. The full variable domain, rest sourced from reference TRBV5-1 and TRBJ2-5, is KAGVTQTPRYLIKTRGQQVTLSCSPISGHRSVSWYQQTPGQGLQFLFEYFSETQRNKGNFPGRFSGRQFSNSRSEMNVSTLELGDSALYLCASSLTPGQGETQYFGPGTRLLVL.

This clonotype occurred many times. J is TRBJ2-7 and V is TRBV5-1, with a tentative D call TRBD1 (6 bases). V shed 4 bases and J shed 3 bases, with 14 bases lying between them. The CDR3 loop spans 14 amino acids. Germline assignment: CDR1 SGHRS and CDR2 YFSETQ. DNA for the CDR3: TGCGCCAGCAGCCCCAGGGGAGAACTCTACGAGCAGTACTTC. Translating gives CASSPRGELYEQYF.

This clonotype was counted ten times or more. The V and J genes are TRBV7-9 and TRBJ2-4; D is undetermined. CDR3 size: 15 residues. Germline V gene data show CDR1 as SEHNR and CDR2 as FQNEAQ (reference sequence). The V and J ends lost 3 bases and 0 bases respectively, with 9 bases between them. The CDR3 spells CASSLTFLAKNIQYF. The CDR3 bases are TGTGCCAGCAGCTTGACGTTCTTAGCCAAAAACATTCAGTACTTC.

This clonotype was counted between two and nine times. The chain recombines TRBV10-3 with TRBJ2-7; perhaps TRBD2 as D (5 bases). CDR3 length: 13 residues. Per the germline V gene, CDR1 is ENHRY and CDR2 is SYGVKD. Trimming stripped 6 bases from V and 6 bases from J, with 15 bases between. CDR3: CAIRAGKASEQYF. CDR3 DNA sequence: TGTGCCATCAGGGCGGGCAAGGCATCCGAGCAGTACTTC.

V is TRBV28 and J is TRBJ1-2; perhaps TRBD1 as D (5 bases). Germline V gene lookup returns CDR1 MDHEN and CDR2 SYDVKM. V lost 3 bases and J lost 4, with 21 bases in between. The CDR3 is 17 amino acids. CDR3 DNA sequence: TGTGCCAGCAGTTTTCCCCTTGGGGGGGAGGAGGGCTATGGCTACACCTTC. Translated, it gives CASSFPLGGEEGYGYTF.

This clonotype showed up many times. The chain recombines TRBV29-1 with TRBJ1-2, with 10 bases fitting TRBD1. Unmatched junction bases numbered 4, after V lost 4 bases and J lost 5 bases. Germline-derived CDR1 and CDR2 are SQVTM and ANQGSEA. CDR3 size: 13 residues. Here the CDR3 DNA reads TGCAGCGTTGCCCTGGGACAGGGGTATGGCTACACCTTC. Translation: CSVALGQGYGYTF.

This clonotype was seen many times. The chain recombines TRBV10-3 with TRBJ2-5, with TRBD2 matching 11 bases. Germline CDR1 reads ENHRY; CDR2 reads SYGVKD. The CDR3 is made up of 15 amino acids. Unmatched junction bases numbered 7, after V lost 8 bases and J lost 2 bases. The CDR3 nucleotides read TGTGCCATCGGGGATAGCGGGGGGGATCAAGAGACCCAGTACTTC. Translation: CAIGDSGGDQETQYF.

A remark on this clonotype: One base away lies a much larger clone, so this may be a sequencing read error. V is TRBV2 and J is TRBJ1-2; D is perhaps TRBD1 (6 bases). Between the trimmed V and J ends, which lost 7 bases and 5 bases, there was a span of 14 bases. The CDR3 has 13 amino acids. Germline V gives CDR1 SNHLY, CDR2 FYNNEI. The CDR3 loop is CASTRDMQYGYTF. CDR3 in DNA: TGTGCCAGCACCCGGGACATGCAGTATGGCTACACCTTC.

On this clonotype: One base away lies a much larger clone, so this may be a sequencing read error. J is TRBJ2-1 and V is TRBV4-1; 7 bases line up with TRBD1. With V trimmed by 4 bases and J by 9 bases, 18 bases remained unmatched. The CDR3 loop spans 17 amino acids. From germline, CDR1 is MGHRA and CDR2 YSYEKL. Here the CDR3 DNA reads TGCGCCAGCAGCCCTACAACGGGACAGCGGTCAACGGGTGAGCAGTTCTTC. Protein: CASSPTTGQRSTGEQFF.

At least ten counts were recorded for this clonotype. V usage is TRBV7-2 and J usage is TRBJ2-7; a weak D match, TRBD1 (6 bases). The germline V gene encodes CDR1 SGHTA and CDR2 FQGNSA. The length of the CDR3 is 17 residues. With 4 bases removed from V and 4 bases from J, the gap between germline ends came to 23 bases. CDR3 sequence: CASSSGLLRDTAYEQYF. In DNA form, the CDR3 reads TGTGCCAGCAGCTCAGGCCTACTCCGGGACACAGCATACGAGCAGTACTTC.